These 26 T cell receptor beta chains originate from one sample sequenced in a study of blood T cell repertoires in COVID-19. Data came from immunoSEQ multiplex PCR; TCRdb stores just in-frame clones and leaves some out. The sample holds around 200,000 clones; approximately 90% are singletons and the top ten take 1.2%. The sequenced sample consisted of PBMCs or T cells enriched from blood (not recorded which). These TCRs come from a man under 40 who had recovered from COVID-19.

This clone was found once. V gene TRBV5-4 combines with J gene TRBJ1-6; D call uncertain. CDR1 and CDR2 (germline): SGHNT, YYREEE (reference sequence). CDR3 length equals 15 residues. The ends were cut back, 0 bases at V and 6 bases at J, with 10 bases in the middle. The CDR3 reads CASSLDSRGNSPLHF. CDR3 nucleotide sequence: TGTGCCAGCAGCTTGGATTCACGCGGTAATTCACCCCTCCACTTT.

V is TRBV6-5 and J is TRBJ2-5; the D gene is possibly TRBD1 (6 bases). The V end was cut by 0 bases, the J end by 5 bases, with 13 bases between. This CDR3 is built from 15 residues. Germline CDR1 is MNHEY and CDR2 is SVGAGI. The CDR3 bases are TGTGCCAGCAGTTACTCCTATAATAGGGGGGAGACCCAGTACTTC. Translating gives CASSYSYNRGETQYF.

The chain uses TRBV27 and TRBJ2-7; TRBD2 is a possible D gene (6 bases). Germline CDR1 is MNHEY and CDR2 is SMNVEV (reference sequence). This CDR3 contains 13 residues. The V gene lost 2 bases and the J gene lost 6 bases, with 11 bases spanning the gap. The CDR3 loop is CASSLGGGVEQYF. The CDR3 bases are TGTGCCAGCAGTTTAGGAGGCGGGGTCGAGCAGTACTTC.

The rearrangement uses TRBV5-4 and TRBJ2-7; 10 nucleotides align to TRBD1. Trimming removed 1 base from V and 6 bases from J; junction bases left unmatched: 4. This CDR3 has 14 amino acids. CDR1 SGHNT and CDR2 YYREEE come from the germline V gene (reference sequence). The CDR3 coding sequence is TGTGCCAGCAGCTTGCGACAGGGGGCACGCGAGCAGTACTTC. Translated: CASSLRQGAREQYF.

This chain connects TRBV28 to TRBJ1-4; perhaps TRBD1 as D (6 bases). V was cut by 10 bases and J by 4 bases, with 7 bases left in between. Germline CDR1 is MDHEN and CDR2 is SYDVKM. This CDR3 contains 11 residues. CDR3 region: CAIQGNEKLFF. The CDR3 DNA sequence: TGTGCCATACAGGGTAATGAAAAACTGTTTTTT.

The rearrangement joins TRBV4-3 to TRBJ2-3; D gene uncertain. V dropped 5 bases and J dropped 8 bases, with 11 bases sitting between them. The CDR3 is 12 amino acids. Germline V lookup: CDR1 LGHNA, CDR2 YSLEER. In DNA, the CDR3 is TGCGCCAGCAGCATCGACCGAGGTACGCAGTATTTT. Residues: CASSIDRGTQYF.

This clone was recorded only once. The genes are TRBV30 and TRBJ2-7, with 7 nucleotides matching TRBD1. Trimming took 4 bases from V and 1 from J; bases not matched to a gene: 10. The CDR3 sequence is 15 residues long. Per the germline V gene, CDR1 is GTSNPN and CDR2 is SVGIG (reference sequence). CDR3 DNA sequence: TGTGCCTGGATGTTTCGGGACAGAGGATCCTACGAGCAGTACTTC. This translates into CAWMFRDRGSYEQYF.

CDR3 nucleotides: TGCGCCAGCAGCCAGAGGACAGGGGTAATCTATGGCTACACCTTC. The encoded protein is CASSQRTGVIYGYTF. This chain joins TRBV4-3 and TRBJ1-2; TRBD1 matches at 9 bases. Germline CDR1 reads LGHNA; CDR2 reads YSLEER. J was trimmed by 4 bases and V by 3 bases; bases with no gene match: 6. The CDR3 is 15 amino acids.

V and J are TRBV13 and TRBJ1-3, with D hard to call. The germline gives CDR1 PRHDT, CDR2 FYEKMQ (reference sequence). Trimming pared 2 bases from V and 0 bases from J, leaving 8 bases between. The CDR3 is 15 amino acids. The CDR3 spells CASSLPVSSGNTIYF. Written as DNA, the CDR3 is TGTGCCAGCAGCTTACCCGTGAGCTCTGGAAACACCATATATTTT.

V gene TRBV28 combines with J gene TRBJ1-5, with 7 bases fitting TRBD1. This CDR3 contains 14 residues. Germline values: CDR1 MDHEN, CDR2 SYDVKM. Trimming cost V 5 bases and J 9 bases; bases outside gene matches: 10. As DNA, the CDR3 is TGTGCCAGCAGTCCCCCCGGACAGGCCGCGCCCCAGCATTTT. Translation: CASSPPGQAAPQHF.

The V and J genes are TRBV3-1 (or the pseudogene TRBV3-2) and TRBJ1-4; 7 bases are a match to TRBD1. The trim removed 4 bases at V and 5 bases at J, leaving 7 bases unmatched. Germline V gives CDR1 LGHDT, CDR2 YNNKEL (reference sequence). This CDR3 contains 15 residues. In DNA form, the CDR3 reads TGTGCCAGCAGCCTCAGGACAGGACGGAATGAAAAACTGTTTTTT. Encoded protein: CASSLRTGRNEKLFF.

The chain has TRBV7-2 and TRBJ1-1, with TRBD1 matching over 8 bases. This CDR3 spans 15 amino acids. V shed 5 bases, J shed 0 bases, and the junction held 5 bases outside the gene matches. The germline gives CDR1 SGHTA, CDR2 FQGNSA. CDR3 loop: CASSPRGLLNTEAFF. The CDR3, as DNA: TGTGCCAGCAGCCCCAGGGGGCTTCTGAACACTGAAGCTTTCTTT. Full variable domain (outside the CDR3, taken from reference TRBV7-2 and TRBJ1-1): GAGVSQSPSNKVTEKGKDVELRCDPISGHTALYWYRQSLGQGLEFLIYFQGNSAPDKSGLPSDRFSAERTGGSVSTLTIQRTQQEDSAVYLCASSPRGLLNTEAFFGQGTRLTVV.

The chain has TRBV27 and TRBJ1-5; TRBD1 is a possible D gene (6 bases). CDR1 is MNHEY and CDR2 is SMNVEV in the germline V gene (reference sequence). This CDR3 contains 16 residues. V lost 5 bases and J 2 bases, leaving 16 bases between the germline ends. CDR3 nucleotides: TGTGCCAGCAGTCCTAGTTGGGCAGGGGGCAATCAGCCCCAGCATTTT. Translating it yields CASSPSWAGGNQPQHF.

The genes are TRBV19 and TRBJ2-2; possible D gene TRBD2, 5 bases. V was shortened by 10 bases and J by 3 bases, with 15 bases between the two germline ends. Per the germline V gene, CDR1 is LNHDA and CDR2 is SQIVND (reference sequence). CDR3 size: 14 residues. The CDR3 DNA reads TGTGCCACCAAATTCGGGGTTGACACCGGGGAGCTGTTTTTT. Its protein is CATKFGVDTGELFF.

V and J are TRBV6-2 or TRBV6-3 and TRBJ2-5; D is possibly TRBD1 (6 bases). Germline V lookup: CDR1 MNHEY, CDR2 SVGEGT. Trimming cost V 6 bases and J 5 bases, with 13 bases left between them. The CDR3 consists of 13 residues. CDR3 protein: CASSRTGYETQYF. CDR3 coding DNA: TGTGCCAGCAGCAGAACAGGGTACGAGACCCAGTACTTC.

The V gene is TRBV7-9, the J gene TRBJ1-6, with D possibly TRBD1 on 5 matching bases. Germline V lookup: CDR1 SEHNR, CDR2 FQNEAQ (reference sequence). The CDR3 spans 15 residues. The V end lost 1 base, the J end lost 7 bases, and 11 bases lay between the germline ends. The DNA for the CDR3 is TGTGCCAGCAGCTTAGGGGGGGTGGTAAATTCACCCCTCCACTTT. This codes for CASSLGGVVNSPLHF. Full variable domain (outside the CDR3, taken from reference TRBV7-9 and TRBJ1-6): DTGVSQNPRHKITKRGQNVTFRCDPISEHNRLYWYRQTLGQGPEFLTYFQNEAQLEKSRLLSDRFSAERPKGSFSTLEIQRTEQGDSAMYLCASSLGGVVNSPLHFGNGTRLTVT.

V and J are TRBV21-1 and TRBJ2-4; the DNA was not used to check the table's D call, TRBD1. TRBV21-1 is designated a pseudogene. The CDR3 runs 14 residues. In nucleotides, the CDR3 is TGTGCCAGCAGTCCCAGGGGAGCCAAAAACATTCAGTACTTC. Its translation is CASSPRGAKNIQYF.

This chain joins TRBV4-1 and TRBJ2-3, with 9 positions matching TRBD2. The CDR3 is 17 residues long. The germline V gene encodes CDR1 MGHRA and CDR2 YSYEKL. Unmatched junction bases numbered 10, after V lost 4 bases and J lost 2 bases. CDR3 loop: CASSPSGAGGNTDTQYF. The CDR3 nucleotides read TGCGCCAGCAGCCCCTCCGGGGCGGGAGGGAACACAGATACGCAGTATTTT.

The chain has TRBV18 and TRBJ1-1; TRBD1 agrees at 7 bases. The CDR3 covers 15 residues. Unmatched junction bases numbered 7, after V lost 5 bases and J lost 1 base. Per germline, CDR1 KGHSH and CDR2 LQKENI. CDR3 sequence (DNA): TGTGCCAGCTCAAACGACAGGGTTTGGAACACTGAAGCTTTCTTT. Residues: CASSNDRVWNTEAFF. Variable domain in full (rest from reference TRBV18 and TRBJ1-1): NAGVMQNPRHLVRRRGQEARLRCSPMKGHSHVYWYRQLPEEGLKFMVYLQKENIIDESGMPKERFSAEFPKEGPSILRIQQVVRGDSAAYFCASSNDRVWNTEAFFGQGTRLTVV.

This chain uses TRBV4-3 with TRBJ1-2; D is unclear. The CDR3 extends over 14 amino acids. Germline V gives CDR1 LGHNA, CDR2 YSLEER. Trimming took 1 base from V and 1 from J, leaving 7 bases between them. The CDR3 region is CASSQGSVNYGYTF. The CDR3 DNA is TGCGCCAGCAGCCAAGGGTCGGTTAACTATGGCTACACCTTC.

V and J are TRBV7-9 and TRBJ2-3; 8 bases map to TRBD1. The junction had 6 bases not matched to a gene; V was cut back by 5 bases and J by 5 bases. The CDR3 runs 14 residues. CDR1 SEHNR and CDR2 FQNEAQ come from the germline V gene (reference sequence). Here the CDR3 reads CASSADRGGDTQYF. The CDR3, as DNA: TGTGCCAGCAGCGCTGACAGGGGCGGAGATACGCAGTATTTT.

CDR3 protein: CASRYDQGLQSPLHF. CDR3 DNA sequence: TGTGCCAGCAGATATGACCAGGGACTTCAGTCACCCCTCCACTTT. The chain joins TRBV28 to TRBJ1-6; possibly TRBD1 for D (5 bases). V was pared by 6 bases and J by 10 bases, with 19 bases between. Germline V gene data show CDR1 as MDHEN and CDR2 as SYDVKM. The CDR3 consists of 15 residues.

DNA for the CDR3: TGTGCCAGCAGCTACCGAGCAGGGTCCACTGAAGCTTTCTTT. Translation gives CASSYRAGSTEAFF. The rearrangement uses TRBV5-4 and TRBJ1-1; TRBD1 is a possible D gene (5 bases). Germline assignment: CDR1 SGHNT and CDR2 YYREEE (reference sequence). V dropped 3 bases and J dropped 4 bases, with 13 bases sitting between them. The length of the CDR3 is 14 residues.

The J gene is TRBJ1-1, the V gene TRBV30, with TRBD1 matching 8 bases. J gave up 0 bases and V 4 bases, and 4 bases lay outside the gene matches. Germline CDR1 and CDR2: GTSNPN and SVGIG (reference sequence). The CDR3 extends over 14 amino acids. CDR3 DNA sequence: TGTGCCTGGATAAACAGGGGGTTGAACACTGAAGCTTTCTTT. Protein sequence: CAWINRGLNTEAFF.

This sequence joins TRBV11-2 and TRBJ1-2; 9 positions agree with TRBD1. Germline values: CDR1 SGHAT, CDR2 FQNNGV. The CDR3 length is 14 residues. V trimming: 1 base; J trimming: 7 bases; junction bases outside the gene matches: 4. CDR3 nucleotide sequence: TGTGCCAGCAGCTTAGCACAGGGGGCGGGTGGCTACACCTTC. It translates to CASSLAQGAGGYTF.

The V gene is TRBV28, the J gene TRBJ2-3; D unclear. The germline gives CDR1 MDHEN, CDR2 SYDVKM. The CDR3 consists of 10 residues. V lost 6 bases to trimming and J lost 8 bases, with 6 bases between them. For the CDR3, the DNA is TGTGCCAGCAGCTCGGGTACGCAGTATTTT. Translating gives CASSSGTQYF. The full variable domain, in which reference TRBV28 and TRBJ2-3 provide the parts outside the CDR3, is DVKVTQSSRYLVKRTGEKVFLECVQDMDHENMFWYRQDPGLGLRLIYFSYDVKMKEKGDIPEGYSVSREKKERFSLILESASTNQTSMYLCASSSGTQYFGPGTRLTVL.